The 30 T cell receptor beta chains below were found in one sample sequenced in a study of ipilimumab plus nivolumab after autologous stem cell transplantation. Sequenced by immunoSEQ multiplex PCR; TCRdb stores in-frame clones only, minus some. The table records tens of thousands of clones, approximately 86% of them present only once. The sequencing used PBMCs, collected in a trial of ipilimumab plus nivolumab as post-transplant consolidation. These receptors were collected from a male donor with diffuse large B-cell lymphoma.

The rearrangement joins TRBV7-2 to TRBJ1-1; TRBD1 aligns across 8 bases. There are 15 residues in the CDR3. Germline V gene data show CDR1 as SGHTA and CDR2 as FQGNSA. Unmatched junction bases numbered 8, after V lost 4 bases and J lost 4 bases. CDR3 region: CASSYQGAEGTEAFF. The CDR3 region has the DNA TGTGCCAGCAGCTACCAGGGGGCGGAGGGCACTGAAGCTTTCTTT.

V is TRBV19 and J is TRBJ1-3; no firm D call. V was shortened by 6 bases and J by 0 bases, with 15 bases between the two germline ends. Germline V gene lookup returns CDR1 LNHDA and CDR2 SQIVND (reference sequence). The CDR3 has 16 amino acids. CDR3 region: CASRPPNHHSGNTIYF. CDR3 DNA sequence: TGTGCCAGTAGGCCCCCGAATCATCACTCTGGAAACACCATATATTTT.

The chain carries TRBV19 and TRBJ1-2; possible D gene TRBD1, 5 bases. Germline V gene lookup returns CDR1 LNHDA and CDR2 SQIVND (reference sequence). The CDR3 loop spans 14 amino acids. V was pared by 7 bases and J by 4 bases, with 16 bases between. The CDR3 sequence: CASKGAGRFYGYTF. For the CDR3, the DNA is TGTGCCAGTAAAGGGGCCGGGCGTTTCTATGGCTACACCTTC.

This clone was observed a few times. This chain joins TRBV6-5 and TRBJ1-2, with D tentatively TRBD1 (6 bases). The CDR3 has 13 residues. Per germline, CDR1 MNHEY and CDR2 SVGAGI. Trimming removed 6 bases at V and 8 bases at J, with 16 bases between. CDR3: CASRAPQGGGYTF. DNA of the CDR3: TGTGCCAGCAGAGCACCACAGGGTGGGGGCTACACCTTC.

DNA of the CDR3: TGTGCCAGCAGTGCTAATTTATGGGAGACCCAGTACTTC. It yields the protein CASSANLWETQYF. This rearrangement joins TRBV6-5 to TRBJ2-5; D not resolved. The CDR3 consists of 13 residues. Trimming cost V 5 bases and J 5 bases, with 12 bases left between them. Germline loops: CDR1 MNHEY, CDR2 SVGAGI.

The rearrangement links TRBV7-2 to TRBJ1-4; D is unresolved. This CDR3 spans 16 amino acids. V shed 2 bases and J shed 3 bases, with 13 bases lying between them. Germline V gene sequence: CDR1 SGHTA, CDR2 FQGNSA. CDR3 DNA: TGTGCCAGCAGCTTATCTATTCCACCGGCTAATGAAAAACTGTTTTTT. Translated, it gives CASSLSIPPANEKLFF.

The chain joins TRBV29-1 to TRBJ1-4; D is possibly TRBD1 (6 bases). Germline loops: CDR1 SQVTM, CDR2 ANQGSEA. This CDR3 contains 14 residues. The V end lost 2 bases, the J end lost 4 bases, and 11 bases lay between the germline ends. CDR3 in DNA: TGCAGCGTTGAATTGACAGGATTTAATGAAAAACTGTTTTTT. This sequence encodes CSVELTGFNEKLFF.

The chain is built from TRBV6-5 and TRBJ2-3; D ambiguous. V lost 7 bases and J 0 bases, leaving 8 bases between the germline ends. This CDR3 spans 13 amino acids. The germline V gene has CDR1 MNHEY and CDR2 SVGAGI. This CDR3 is CASMSPSTDTQYF. The DNA for the CDR3 is TGTGCCAGCATGAGCCCGAGCACAGATACGCAGTATTTT.

The table lists this clone with a count of one. The CDR3 reads CASSLAWGRSPEAFF. DNA for the CDR3: TGTGCCAGCAGCTTAGCGTGGGGGAGGAGCCCTGAAGCTTTCTTT. J is TRBJ1-1 and V is TRBV7-9, with D possibly being TRBD1 (5 bases). V was trimmed by 0 bases and J by 6 bases, leaving 14 bases between them. The CDR3 consists of 15 residues. Per the germline V gene, CDR1 is SEHNR and CDR2 is FQNEAQ (reference sequence).

The gene calls are TRBV7-8 and TRBJ2-7; D is uncertain. This CDR3 region has 13 residues. V shed 1 base and J shed 2 bases, with 6 bases lying between them. In germline, CDR1 is SGHVS, CDR2 FQNEAQ. The CDR3 DNA is TGTGCCAGCAGCTTAGGTCGGGCCTACGAGCAGTACTTC. Protein product: CASSLGRAYEQYF. The whole variable domain, remainder taken from reference TRBV7-8 and TRBJ2-7, is GAGVSQSPRYKVAKRGQDVALRCDPISGHVSLFWYQQALGQGPEFLTYFQNEAQLDKSGLPSDRFFAERPEGSVSTLKIQRTQQEDSAVYLCASSLGRAYEQYFGPGTRLTVT.

This chain links TRBV14 with TRBJ1-1; D not certain. Trimming left V 0 bases short and J 1 base short, with 3 bases between. Looked up from germline, CDR1 is SGHDN and CDR2 is FVKESK. CDR3 length: 13 residues. The CDR3 reads CASSQDPNTEAFF. CDR3 sequence (DNA): TGTGCCAGCAGCCAAGATCCGAACACTGAAGCTTTCTTT.

This chain joins TRBV11-2 and TRBJ2-1; 8 bases fit TRBD2. The J segment lost 13 bases and the V segment lost 5 bases, leaving 10 bases of the junction unmatched. The CDR3 runs to 13 residues. The germline gives CDR1 SGHAT, CDR2 FQNNGV. CDR3 DNA sequence: TGTGCCAGCAGCGTCGGGGGGGACTCAGCTCAGTTCTTC. Its protein is CASSVGGDSAQFF.

The rearrangement uses TRBV7-2 and TRBJ2-7; no clear D gene. The CDR3 covers 12 residues. V was cut by 1 base and J by 6 bases, with 7 bases left in between. Germline CDR1 is SGHTA and CDR2 is FQGNSA. DNA of the CDR3: TGTGCCAGCAGCTTAGTAGGGTCCGAGCAGTACTTC. It translates to CASSLVGSEQYF.

The chain combines TRBV2 with TRBJ1-3, with unresolved D. Trimming took off 4 bases at V and 5 bases at J, with 12 bases between the two ends. The CDR3 length is 14 residues. Germline lookup yields CDR1 SNHLY and CDR2 FYNNEI. DNA of the CDR3: TGTGCCAGCAGTGCCAGGCCCCTTAGAAACACCATATATTTT. The encoded protein is CASSARPLRNTIYF.

This CDR3 is CASSFKGGGPYEQYF. The CDR3, as DNA: TGTGCCAGCAGCTTTAAAGGCGGGGGCCCCTACGAGCAGTACTTC. V is TRBV13 and J is TRBJ2-7; TRBD2 is a possible D gene (7 bases). Trimming shortened V by 3 bases and J by 2 bases, and 14 bases separated the two germline ends. This CDR3 is 15 amino acids long. Germline CDR1 is PRHDT and CDR2 is FYEKMQ (reference sequence).

Comments on this clone: The junction departs from germline at one end; a sequencing error may be responsible. This chain connects TRBV5-6 to TRBJ2-1, with 9 bases aligning to TRBD1. Looked up from germline, CDR1 is SGHDT and CDR2 is YYEEEE. The CDR3 covers 15 residues. The DNA of the CDR3 is TGTGCCAGCAGCCAGGGGACAGGGTCCTTCAATGAGCAGTTCTTC. Translation: CASSQGTGSFNEQFF.

The rearrangement links TRBV12-5 to TRBJ2-7; tentatively, D is TRBD1 (5 bases). V lost 1 base to trimming and J lost 3 bases, with 13 bases between them. Germline values: CDR1 LGHNT, CDR2 FRNRAP. CDR3 length: 15 amino acids. The CDR3 DNA reads as TGTGCTAGTGGTTTGGCCTCCCGCGGACACTACGAGCAGTACTTC. This codes for CASGLASRGHYEQYF.

V usage is TRBV5-4 and J usage is TRBJ2-5; D may correspond to TRBD1 or TRBD2 (5 bases each). The closer fit of TRBJ2-7 to the DNA end suggests the J call may be wrong. The germline V gene encodes CDR1 SGHNT and CDR2 YYREEE (reference sequence). This CDR3 has 16 amino acids. Here the CDR3 DNA reads TGTGCCAGCAGCACAATGTTGGGGGTCCCCCCCTACGAGCAGTACTTC. It is translated as CASSTMLGVPPYEQYF.

The V call is TRBV23-1, the J call TRBJ2-1; 9 bases match TRBD2. TRBV23-1 is labeled an ORF, and its function is uncertain. The CDR3 is 17 residues long. Trimming removed 7 bases from V and 3 bases from J; junction bases left unmatched: 13. The CDR3 region is CASTPGAAGGHYNEQFF. Here the CDR3 DNA reads TGCGCCAGCACCCCAGGTGCAGCGGGGGGTCACTACAATGAGCAGTTCTTC.

CDR3 bases: TGTGCCAGCAGCTTAACAGGGAACACTGAAGCTTTCTTT. Encoded protein: CASSLTGNTEAFF. The rearrangement uses TRBV11-1 and TRBJ1-1; TRBD1 is a possible D gene (5 bases). This CDR3 contains 13 residues. Germline V gene lookup returns CDR1 SGHAT and CDR2 FQDESV (reference sequence). V lost 2 bases and J 1 base, leaving 5 bases between the germline ends.

CDR3 residues: CASSEARGLNYGYTF. For the CDR3, the DNA is TGTGCCAGCAGTGAAGCGAGGGGACTGAACTATGGCTACACCTTC. V gene TRBV6-1 combines with J gene TRBJ1-2; D is perhaps TRBD1 (5 bases). V was shortened by 0 bases and J by 2 bases, with 10 bases between the two germline ends. This CDR3 is built from 15 residues. In germline, CDR1 is MNHNS, CDR2 SASEGT.

V is TRBV9 and J is TRBJ2-5, with a tentative D call TRBD2 (6 bases). The length of the CDR3 is 14 residues. Deletions cut 0 bases from V and 4 bases from J, with 10 bases between. Germline V CDR1 and CDR2: SGDLS, YYNGEE. The CDR3 region is CASSVAGVAETQYF. The CDR3, as DNA: TGTGCCAGCAGCGTAGCGGGGGTAGCAGAGACCCAGTACTTC.

The CDR3 DNA reads as TGTGCCAGCAGCTCGCCCCCATTGAACACTGAAGCTTTCTTT. Its protein product is CASSSPPLNTEAFF. The chain combines TRBV5-4 with TRBJ1-1; no clear D gene. CDR3 length equals 14 residues. Trimming left V 3 bases short and J 0 bases short, with 9 bases between. CDR1 and CDR2 from the germline V gene are SGHNT and YYREEE (reference sequence).

CDR3 DNA sequence: TGTGCCAGTAGCAGACAACAGGGAAATAATTCACCCCTCCACTTT. Translating it yields CASSRQQGNNSPLHF. The gene calls are TRBV19 and TRBJ1-6; TRBD1 is a possible D gene (6 bases). Trimming stripped 6 bases from V and 5 bases from J, with 14 bases between. The V gene's germline CDR1 is LNHDA and CDR2 SQIVND (reference sequence). The CDR3 totals 15 residues. The full variable domain, its missing parts supplied by reference TRBV19 and TRBJ1-6, is DGGITQSPKYLFRKEGQNVTLSCEQNLNHDAMYWYRQDPGQGLRLIYYSQIVNDFQKGDIAEGYSVSREKKESFPLTVTSAQKNPTAFYLCASSRQQGNNSPLHFGNGTRLTVT.

The V call is TRBV5-4, the J call TRBJ1-2; 11 positions agree with TRBD1. Germline assignment: CDR1 SGHNT and CDR2 YYREEE (reference sequence). V was clipped by 6 bases and J by 8 bases; unmatched bases: 9. The CDR3 runs to 14 residues. The CDR3: CASTSRDRGKGYTF. CDR3 DNA sequence: TGTGCCAGCACATCCCGGGACAGGGGGAAAGGCTACACCTTC.

CDR3 region: CASSIGGQGANEQYF. CDR3 bases: TGTGCCAGTAGTATAGGAGGACAGGGGGCGAATGAGCAGTACTTC. The chain links TRBV19 to TRBJ2-7; TRBD1 aligns across 11 bases. CDR1 is LNHDA and CDR2 is SQIVND in the germline V gene (reference sequence). J was trimmed by 7 bases and V by 1 base; bases with no gene match: 6. The CDR3 is 15 amino acids. Full variable domain (outside the CDR3, taken from reference TRBV19 and TRBJ2-7): DGGITQSPKYLFRKEGQNVTLSCEQNLNHDAMYWYRQDPGQGLRLIYYSQIVNDFQKGDIAEGYSVSREKKESFPLTVTSAQKNPTAFYLCASSIGGQGANEQYFGPGTRLTVT.

This clone was counted a few times. The V call is TRBV29-1, the J call TRBJ1-1; possibly TRBD1 for D (5 bases). The CDR3 is 13 amino acids. Germline V gene lookup returns CDR1 SQVTM and CDR2 ANQGSEA. V lost 8 bases, J lost 2 bases, and 15 bases lay in between. Here the CDR3 DNA reads TGCAGCTTCTCTGACAGAATCAACACTGAAGCTTTCTTT. Its translation: CSFSDRINTEAFF.

The V call is TRBV18, the J call TRBJ2-4; 8 nucleotides match TRBD1. Germline V gene data show CDR1 as KGHSH and CDR2 as LQKENI. This CDR3 is built from 15 residues. Trimming cost V 4 bases and J 4 bases; bases outside gene matches: 6. In DNA form, the CDR3 reads TGTGCCAGCTCACAACGACAGGGGTCAAAAAACATTCAGTACTTC. Amino acids: CASSQRQGSKNIQYF.

This clone was seen a handful of times. The CDR3 sequence: CASSYNQGGRTDTQYF. In DNA, the CDR3 is TGTGCCAGCAGTTACAATCAGGGGGGTAGGACAGATACGCAGTATTTT. This chain uses TRBV6-6 with TRBJ2-3; possibly TRBD1 for D (7 bases). This CDR3 is built from 16 residues. The V and J ends lost 2 bases and 3 bases respectively, with 15 bases between them. Germline V gene data show CDR1 as MNHNY and CDR2 as SVGAGI (reference sequence).

The rearrangement links TRBV11-3 to TRBJ2-7; D is unclear. Trimming removed 6 bases at V and 3 bases at J, with 24 bases between. Germline V CDR1 and CDR2: SGHNT, YENEEA. The CDR3 sequence is 17 residues long. The CDR3 region has the DNA TGTGCCAGCAGTCAGCAGTACGACCCAGAAGGGTACTACGAGCAGTACTTC. Translated, it gives CASSQQYDPEGYYEQYF. The full variable domain, in which reference TRBV11-3 and TRBJ2-7 provide the parts outside the CDR3, is EAGVVQSPRYKIIEKKQPVAFWCNPISGHNTLYWYLQNLGQGPELLIRYENEEAVDDSQLPKDRFSAERLKGVDSTLKIQPAELGDSAVYLCASSQQYDPEGYYEQYFGPGTRLTVT.